This is a list of T cell receptor beta chains from one sample in a study of T cells in Graves' hyperthyroidism and ophthalmopathy. A single record per CDR3 protein comes from TCRdb applying MiXCR to the multiplex PCR reads. The sample yields roughly 280,000 distinct CDR3 sequences, over 15% seen once. The sequenced sample was blood. These receptors were obtained from a woman in her sixties or seventies with Graves' ophthalmopathy. Each CDR3 is given with its conserved first and last residue. D genes are given only for firm matches. The listing skips clone size in some rows; elsewhere it reads once, few, many or a size class.

v_gene	d_gene	len	abundance	j_gene	CDR3aa	CDR3nt
TRBV20-1	NA	14	few	TRBJ2-7	CSARPLRALLEQYF	TGCAGTGCGCGGCCTCTCCGCGCCTTGTTAGAGCAGTACTTC
TRBV11-3	TRBD2	18	many	TRBJ2-3	CASSSGLAGPSSTDTQYF	TGTGCCAGCAGCTCAGGACTAGCGGGACCTTCGAGCACAGATACGCAGTATTTT
TRBV7-6	NA	13	many	TRBJ2-1	CASSSGTHNEQFF	TGTGCCAGCAGCTCCGGGACCCACAATGAGCAGTTCTTC
TRBV2	NA	13	NA	TRBJ1-5	CASSEGNYQPQHF	TGTGCCAGCAGTGAAGGAAATTATCAGCCCCAGCATTTT
TRBV7-2	NA	13	many	TRBJ2-7	CASSTRSGFKQYF	TGTGCCAGCAGCACCCGGAGTGGGTTTAAGCAGTACTTC
TRBV27	TRBD2	19	few	TRBJ2-2	CASTPTANGLAGWTGELFF	TGTGCCAGCACCCCTACAGCTAATGGACTAGCGGGGTGGACCGGGGAGCTGTTTTTT
TRBV13	TRBD1	16	NA	TRBJ1-1	CASSLTGYEPNTEAFF	TGTGCCAGCAGCTTGACAGGGTATGAGCCTAACACTGAAGCTTTCTTT
TRBV15	NA	16	NA	TRBJ1-5	CATSRDLSGLNQPQHF	TGTGCCACCAGCAGAGATCTGTCAGGGCTCAATCAGCCCCAGCATTTT
TRBV4-3	TRBD1	14	NA	TRBJ2-2	CASSRGQGPGELFF	TGCGCCAGCAGCCGGGGACAGGGACCTGGGGAGCTGTTTTTT
TRBV6-6	NA	18	few	TRBJ1-4	CASSYPKDRQVDGEKLFF	TGTGCCAGCAGTTACCCAAAAGACCGACAGGTCGACGGAGAAAAACTGTTTTTT
TRBV20-1	TRBD2	13	many	TRBJ2-1	CSASREGVDEQFF	TGCAGTGCTAGTCGGGAGGGGGTCGATGAGCAGTTCTTC
TRBV6-2/TRBV6-3	TRBD1	15	many	TRBJ2-7	CASSYPGTGNYEQYF	TGTGCCAGCAGCTACCCCGGGACAGGGAACTACGAGCAGTACTTC
TRBV6-1	TRBD1	16	few	TRBJ1-5	CASSEPTGDSNQPQHF	TGTGCCAGCAGTGAACCCACAGGGGATAGCAATCAGCCCCAGCATTTT
TRBV7-2	TRBD2	15	many	TRBJ2-7	CASSFGLAGGYEQYF	TGTGCCAGCAGCTTCGGACTAGCGGGTGGCTACGAGCAGTACTTC
TRBV6-1	NA	14	NA	TRBJ2-5	CATRGDQYQETQYF	TGTGCCACCAGGGGGGATCAGTACCAAGAGACCCAGTACTTC
TRBV9	TRBD1	15	many	TRBJ1-5	CASTETGASNQPQHF	TGTGCCAGCACCGAAACAGGGGCCAGCAATCAGCCCCAGCATTTT
TRBV6-2/TRBV6-3	TRBD2	14	many	TRBJ2-7	CASRRTSDLYEQYF	TGTGCCAGCAGGCGGACTAGCGATCTCTACGAGCAGTACTTC
TRBV6-9	TRBD1	15	NA	TRBJ2-2	CASSYLGQGAGELFF	TGTGCCAGCAGTTACCTCGGACAGGGGGCCGGGGAGCTGTTTTTT
TRBV12-3/TRBV12-4	NA	15	many	TRBJ1-1	CASSLSTTPNTEAFF	TGTGCCAGCAGTTTAAGTACCACCCCGAACACTGAAGCTTTCTTT
TRBV20-1	NA	15	many	TRBJ2-5	CSARVGARSEETQYF	TGCAGTGCTAGAGTAGGGGCTAGATCAGAAGAGACCCAGTACTTC
TRBV20-1	TRBD1	16	NA	TRBJ2-2	CSARDPGQGHTEELFF	TGCAGTGCTAGAGATCCGGGACAGGGGCACACCGAGGAGCTGTTTTTT
TRBV5-1	NA	14	few	TRBJ2-5	CASSLEGGQETQYF	TGCGCCAGCAGCTTGGAAGGGGGACAAGAGACCCAGTACTTC
TRBV12-3/TRBV12-4	TRBD2	16	NA	TRBJ2-7	CASSKAVLAGVYEQYF	TGTGCCAGCTCCAAAGCGGTCCTAGCGGGAGTCTACGAGCAGTACTTC
TRBV5-1	NA	10	few	TRBJ1-2	CASSLVGYTF	TGCGCCAGCAGCTTGGTTGGCTACACCTTC
TRBV6-1	NA	13	many	TRBJ2-1	CASSEAHLNEQFF	TGTGCCAGCAGTGAAGCGCACCTAAATGAGCAGTTCTTC
TRBV9	TRBD2	18	NA	TRBJ2-1	CASSASLAGGRSYNEQFF	TGTGCCAGCAGCGCCTCATTAGCGGGGGGGCGCTCCTACAATGAGCAGTTCTTC
TRBV20-1	NA	12	NA	TRBJ2-7	CSARAQTYEQYF	TGCAGTGCTAGAGCACAGACCTACGAGCAGTACTTC
TRBV7-9	TRBD1	13	many	TRBJ1-2	CASSSRTGYGYTF	TGTGCCAGCAGCTCCCGGACAGGGTATGGCTACACCTTC
TRBV5-4	NA	14	many	TRBJ2-5	CASSVGQYQETQYF	TGTGCCAGCAGCGTCGGACAATACCAAGAGACCCAGTACTTC
TRBV7-9	NA	11	few	TRBJ2-1	CASSPPNEQFF	TGTGCCAGCAGCCCCCCCAATGAGCAGTTCTTC
TRBV7-6	NA	13	few	TRBJ2-3	CASSHTLTDTQYF	TGTGCCAGCAGCCATACCCTAACAGATACGCAGTATTTT
TRBV7-9	NA	15	NA	TRBJ1-1	CASSLGTSRRTEAFF	TGTGCCAGCAGCTTAGGGACGTCGCGGAGGACTGAAGCTTTCTTT
TRBV20-1	TRBD2	15	many	TRBJ2-1	CSGTSGGSRVGEQFF	TGCAGCGGGACTAGCGGGGGGTCCCGGGTAGGTGAGCAGTTCTTC
TRBV5-8	NA	15	few	TRBJ2-6	CASSLTGRGTNVLTF	TGTGCCAGCAGCCTAACAGGGCGTGGGACCAACGTCCTGACTTTC
TRBV7-2	NA	13	few	TRBJ1-1	CGSSLRQERNAFF	TGTGGCAGCAGCTTAAGACAGGAGAGGAATGCTTTCTTT
TRBV20-1	NA	14	many	TRBJ2-5	CSARDWQSQETQYF	TGCAGTGCTAGAGATTGGCAGTCCCAAGAGACCCAGTACTTC
TRBV6-6	NA	15	many	TRBJ2-7	CASSSSTQGGYEQYF	TGTGCCAGCAGTTCCTCGACCCAGGGGGGTTACGAGCAGTACTTC
TRBV24-1	NA	15	many	TRBJ2-1	CATSGGTDAYNEQFF	TGTGCCACCAGTGGGGGGACGGACGCCTACAATGAGCAGTTCTTC
TRBV12-3/TRBV12-4	NA	11	many	TRBJ1-2	CASRASNGYTF	TGTGCCAGCAGGGCGAGCAATGGCTACACCTTC
TRBV6-2/TRBV6-3	NA	14	many	TRBJ2-5	CASSYVGVDETQYF	TGTGCCAGCAGTTACGTGGGAGTGGACGAGACCCAGTACTTC
TRBV5-1	NA	15	NA	TRBJ1-2	CASTVSGGRAYGYTF	TGCGCCAGCACCGTCTCCGGGGGGCGCGCATATGGCTACACCTTC
TRBV20-1	NA	12	many	TRBJ2-5	CSARPGWETQYF	TGCAGTGCGCGCCCAGGCTGGGAGACCCAGTACTTC
TRBV7-3	NA	13	many	TRBJ2-3	CASSRDYTDTQYF	TGTGCCAGCAGCCGAGACTACACAGATACGCAGTATTTT
TRBV20-1	NA	16	many	TRBJ2-2	CSARDSRQGRTGELFF	TGCAGTGCTAGAGATAGTCGGCAGGGACGCACCGGGGAGCTGTTTTTT
TRBV7-2	TRBD2	14	NA	TRBJ2-7	CASSLSGGGNEQYF	TGTGCCAGCAGCTTATCCGGCGGGGGGAACGAGCAGTACTTC